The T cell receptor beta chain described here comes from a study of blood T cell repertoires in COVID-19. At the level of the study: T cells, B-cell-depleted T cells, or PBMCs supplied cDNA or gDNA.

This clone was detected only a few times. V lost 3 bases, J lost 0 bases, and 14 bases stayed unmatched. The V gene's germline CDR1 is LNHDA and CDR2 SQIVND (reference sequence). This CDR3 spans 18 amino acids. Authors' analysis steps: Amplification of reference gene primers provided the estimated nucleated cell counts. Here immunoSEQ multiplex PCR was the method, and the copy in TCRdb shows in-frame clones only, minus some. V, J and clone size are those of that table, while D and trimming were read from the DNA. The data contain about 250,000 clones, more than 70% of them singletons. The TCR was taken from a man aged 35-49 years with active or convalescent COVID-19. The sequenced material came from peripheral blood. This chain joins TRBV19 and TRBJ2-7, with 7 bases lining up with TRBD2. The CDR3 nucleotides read TGTGCCAGTAGTATGTCCCTCCCTGCTAGCGGAAACTCCTACGAGCAGTACTTC. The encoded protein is CASSMSLPASGNSYEQYF.